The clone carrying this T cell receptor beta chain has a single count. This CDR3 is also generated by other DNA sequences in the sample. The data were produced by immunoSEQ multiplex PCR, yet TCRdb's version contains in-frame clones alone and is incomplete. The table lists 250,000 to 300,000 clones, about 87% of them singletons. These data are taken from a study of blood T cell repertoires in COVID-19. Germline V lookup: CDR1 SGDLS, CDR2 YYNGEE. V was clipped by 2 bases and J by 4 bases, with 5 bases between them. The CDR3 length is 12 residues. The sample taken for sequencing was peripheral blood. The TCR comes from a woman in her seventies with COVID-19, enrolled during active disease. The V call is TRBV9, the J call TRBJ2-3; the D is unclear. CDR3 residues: CASSVAADTQYF. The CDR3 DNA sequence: TGTGCCAGCAGCGTTGCAGCAGATACGCAGTATTTT. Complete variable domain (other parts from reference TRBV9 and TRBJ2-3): DSGVTQTPKHLITATGQRVTLRCSPRSGDLSVYWYQQSLDQGLQFLIQYYNGEERAKGNILERFSAQQFPDLHSELNLSSLELGDSALYFCASSVAADTQYFGPGTRLTVL.